Detailed here is one TCR beta chain. Its antigen is currently unknown. The source of the sample is a study of Graves' ophthalmopathy and Graves' hyperthyroidism. On the study more broadly: Calling hyperthyroidism stable required that no ophthalmopathy show up within 18 months of follow-up.

RNA transcripts yielded amplified TCR beta CDR3 regions. In the first round, RT-PCR was carried out with HTBI primers, and a multiplex PCR formed the second round. TCRdb passed the multiplex PCR reads through MiXCR, listing each CDR3 protein once. The data contain over a million distinct CDR3 sequences, 35% to 40% of them singletons. Broader study findings: Both an approximately 71% sensitivity and an approximately 76% specificity characterized the model's predictions of ophthalmopathy progression. Blood repertoires reportedly contained most expanded thyroid clonotypes above 0.001 frequency.

CDR3 size: 15 residues. V gave up 5 bases and J gave up 9 bases, with 21 bases separating them. This clonotype was obtained from an adult man with Graves' hyperthyroidism. Sequenced: peripheral blood or thyroid tissue (not recorded which). The genes are TRBV12-3 or TRBV12-4 and TRBJ2-3, with D maybe TRBD2 (7 bases). The CDR3 nucleotides read TGTGCCAGCAGTCTCCAGAGGGGGGGCTCGGAGACGCAGTATTTT. Protein sequence: CASSLQRGGSETQYF.